These 8 T cell receptor beta chains came from one sample sequenced in a study of identical twins. TCRdb fed the 5' RACE reads into MiXCR, producing one record per CDR3 protein. The sample lists fewer than 650,000 distinct CDR3 sequences; approximately 9.6% were seen once. These data also formed part of another study, on yellow fever vaccine responses in identical twins.

Sequenced: PBMCs. The receptors were gathered from a young woman in good health.

The V call is TRBV27, the J call TRBJ2-7; TRBD1 might be the D (6 bases). The V and J ends lost 5 bases and 3 bases respectively, with 14 bases between them. Per the germline V gene, CDR1 is MNHEY and CDR2 is SMNVEV (reference sequence). The CDR3 contains 14 residues. For the CDR3, the DNA is TGTGCCAGCAGTCCCGGACAGTTGAGCTACGAGCAGTACTTC. The encoded protein is CASSPGQLSYEQYF.

The gene calls are TRBV18 and TRBJ1-3; no reliable D call. Trimming cost V 4 bases and J 0 bases, with 4 bases left between them. The germline V gene has CDR1 KGHSH and CDR2 LQKENI. This CDR3 spans 13 amino acids. The CDR3 loop is CASSQYSGNTIYF. The CDR3 nucleotides are TGTGCCAGCTCACAATACTCTGGAAACACCATATATTTT.

The J gene is TRBJ2-5, the V gene TRBV7-2; D is undetermined. Germline CDR1 is SGHTA and CDR2 is FQGNSA. The CDR3 runs to 15 residues. V lost 5 bases and J lost 3, with 16 bases in between. CDR3 sequence reads: CASSPLGRMEETQYF. The CDR3 nucleotides are TGTGCCAGCAGCCCACTCGGACGGATGGAAGAGACCCAGTACTTC.

Many counts were recorded for this clonotype. V and J are TRBV12-3 or TRBV12-4 and TRBJ2-3, with D hard to call. V lost 5 bases and J 0 bases, leaving 12 bases between the germline ends. The CDR3 spans 15 residues. The CDR3 nucleotides read TGTGCCAGCAGTCGAAAGGCTTCCAGCACAGATACGCAGTATTTT. Protein product: CASSRKASSTDTQYF.

This clonotype showed up many times. The rearrangement uses TRBV2 and TRBJ2-3; 8 bases fit TRBD2. The CDR3 runs 14 residues. Germline CDR1 is SNHLY and CDR2 is FYNNEI. Trimming removed 10 bases from V and 1 base from J; junction bases left unmatched: 7. Here the CDR3 reads CATHSGSGTDTQYF. The CDR3 region has the DNA TGTGCCACCCACAGCGGGAGCGGCACAGATACGCAGTATTTT.

This clonotype came up a few times. This sequence joins TRBV11-2 and TRBJ2-7; 8 nucleotides match TRBD2. Germline CDR1 is SGHAT and CDR2 is FQNNGV. V lost 2 bases, J lost 4 bases, and 4 bases stayed unmatched. The CDR3 runs to 14 residues. CDR3 amino acids: CASSLTSGPYEQYF. The CDR3, as DNA: TGTGCCAGCAGCTTAACTAGCGGACCTTACGAGCAGTACTTC.

This clonotype showed up just a few times. This chain uses TRBV7-2 with TRBJ2-3; 8 bases map to TRBD2. The germline CDR1 and CDR2 sequences are SGHTA and FQGNSA. The CDR3 totals 15 residues. V gave up 2 bases and J gave up 2 bases; unmatched junction bases: 3. CDR3 sequence reads: CASSLSGSATDTQYF. CDR3 bases: TGTGCCAGCAGCTTAAGCGGGAGTGCCACAGATACGCAGTATTTT.

This clonotype was detected a few times. This sequence joins TRBV5-1 and TRBJ2-5; D not certain. V shed 2 bases and J shed 5 bases, with 13 bases lying between them. The CDR3 contains 14 residues. CDR1 and CDR2 from the germline V gene are SGHRS and YFSETQ. The chain's CDR3 is CASSLAVPPETQYF. CDR3 in DNA: TGCGCCAGCAGCTTAGCAGTTCCCCCCGAGACCCAGTACTTC.